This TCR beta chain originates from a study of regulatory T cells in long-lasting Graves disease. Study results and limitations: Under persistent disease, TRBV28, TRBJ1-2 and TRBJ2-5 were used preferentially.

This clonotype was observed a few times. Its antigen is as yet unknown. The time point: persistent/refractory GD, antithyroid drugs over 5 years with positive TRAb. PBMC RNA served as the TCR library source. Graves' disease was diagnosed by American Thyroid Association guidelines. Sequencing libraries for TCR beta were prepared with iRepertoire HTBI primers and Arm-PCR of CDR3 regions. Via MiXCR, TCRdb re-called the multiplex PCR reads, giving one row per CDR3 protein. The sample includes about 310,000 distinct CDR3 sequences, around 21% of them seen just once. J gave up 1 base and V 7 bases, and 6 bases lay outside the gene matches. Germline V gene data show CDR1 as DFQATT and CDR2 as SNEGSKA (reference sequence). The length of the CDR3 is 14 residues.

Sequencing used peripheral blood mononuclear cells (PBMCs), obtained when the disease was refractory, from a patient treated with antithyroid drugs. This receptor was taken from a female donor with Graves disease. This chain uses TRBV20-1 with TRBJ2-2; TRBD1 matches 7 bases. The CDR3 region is CSVMGQQNTGELFF. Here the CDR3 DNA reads TGCAGTGTCATGGGACAGCAGAACACCGGGGAGCTGTTTTTT.